The clone carrying this T cell receptor beta chain was found a few times. Amplification of TCR beta CDR3 regions was performed using RNA transcripts as template. TCR CDR3 underwent first-round RT-PCR with the HTBI primer set. TCRdb processed the multiplex PCR reads anew with MiXCR; each CDR3 protein has one entry. The data show around 520,000 distinct CDR3 sequences, with roughly 15% seen just once and about 15% held by the top ten. The sample is drawn from a study of T cells in Graves' hyperthyroidism and ophthalmopathy. Sequencing was carried out using blood. The receptor was derived from a woman aged 40-49 years with Graves' hyperthyroidism.

CDR3 amino acids: CASSYIASGTARVLYF. CDR3 coding DNA: TGTGCCAGCAGTTACATAGCTAGCGGGACGGCAAGGGTGCTGTACTTC. This chain links TRBV6-5 with TRBJ2-7, with 9 bases that match TRBD2. Germline V CDR1 and CDR2: MNHEY, SVGAGI. This CDR3 region has 16 residues. J gave up 12 bases and V 2 bases, and 17 bases lay outside the gene matches.